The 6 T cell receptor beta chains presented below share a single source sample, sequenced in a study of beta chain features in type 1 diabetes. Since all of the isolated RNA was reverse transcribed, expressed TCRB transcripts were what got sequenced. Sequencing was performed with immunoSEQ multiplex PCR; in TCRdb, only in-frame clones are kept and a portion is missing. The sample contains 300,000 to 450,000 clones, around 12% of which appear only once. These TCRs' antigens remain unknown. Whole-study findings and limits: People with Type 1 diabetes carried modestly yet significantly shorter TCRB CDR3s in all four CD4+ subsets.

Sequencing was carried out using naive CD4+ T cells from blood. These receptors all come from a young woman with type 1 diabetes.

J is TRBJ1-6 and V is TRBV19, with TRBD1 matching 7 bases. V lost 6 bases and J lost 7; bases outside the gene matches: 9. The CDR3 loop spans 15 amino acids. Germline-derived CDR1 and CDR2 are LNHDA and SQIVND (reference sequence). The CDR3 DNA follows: TGTGCCAGTAGACCCGACAGGGCTTGGAATTCACCCCTCCACTTT. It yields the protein CASRPDRAWNSPLHF.

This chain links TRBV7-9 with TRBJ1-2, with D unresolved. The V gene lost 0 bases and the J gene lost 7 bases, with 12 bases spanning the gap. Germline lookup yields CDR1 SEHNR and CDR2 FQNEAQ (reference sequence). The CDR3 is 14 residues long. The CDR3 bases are TGTGCCAGCAGCTTAGCTCTAGGCCTAGGTGGCTACACCTTC. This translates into CASSLALGLGGYTF.

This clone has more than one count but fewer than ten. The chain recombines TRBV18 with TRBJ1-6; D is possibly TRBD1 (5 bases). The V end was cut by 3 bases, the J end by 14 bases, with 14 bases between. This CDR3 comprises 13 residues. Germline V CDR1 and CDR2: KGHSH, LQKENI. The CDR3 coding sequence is TGTGCCAGCTCACCCGACGACCAGGGATCCCTCCACTTT. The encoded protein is CASSPDDQGSLHF.

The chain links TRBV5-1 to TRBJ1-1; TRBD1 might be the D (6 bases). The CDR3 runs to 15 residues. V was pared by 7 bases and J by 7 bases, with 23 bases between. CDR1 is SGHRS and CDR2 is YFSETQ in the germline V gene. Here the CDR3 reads CASQLNPAGASEAFF. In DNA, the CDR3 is TGCGCCAGCCAGCTTAACCCAGCAGGGGCGAGTGAAGCTTTCTTT. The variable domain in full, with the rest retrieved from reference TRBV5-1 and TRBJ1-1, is KAGVTQTPRYLIKTRGQQVTLSCSPISGHRSVSWYQQTPGQGLQFLFEYFSETQRNKGNFPGRFSGRQFSNSRSEMNVSTLELGDSALYLCASQLNPAGASEAFFGQGTRLTVV.

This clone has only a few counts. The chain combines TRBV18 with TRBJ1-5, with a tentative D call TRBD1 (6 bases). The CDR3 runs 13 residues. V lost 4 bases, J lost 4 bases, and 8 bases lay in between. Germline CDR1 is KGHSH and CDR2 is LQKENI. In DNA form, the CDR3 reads TGTGCCAGCTCACAGGGGGAGAATCAGCCCCAGCATTTT. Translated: CASSQGENQPQHF. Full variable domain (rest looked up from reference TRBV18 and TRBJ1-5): NAGVMQNPRHLVRRRGQEARLRCSPMKGHSHVYWYRQLPEEGLKFMVYLQKENIIDESGMPKERFSAEFPKEGPSILRIQQVVRGDSAAYFCASSQGENQPQHFGDGTRLSIL.

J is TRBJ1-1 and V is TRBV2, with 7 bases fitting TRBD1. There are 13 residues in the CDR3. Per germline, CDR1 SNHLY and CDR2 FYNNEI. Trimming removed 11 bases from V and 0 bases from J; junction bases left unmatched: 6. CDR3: CAAGQFLNTEAFF. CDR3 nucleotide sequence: TGTGCCGCGGGACAGTTTTTGAACACTGAAGCTTTCTTT.